Each of the 25 T cell receptor beta chains below was sequenced from the same sample in a study of blood T cell repertoires in COVID-19. Method: immunoSEQ multiplex PCR; TCRdb's copy keeps in-frame clones and lacks some. The table records roughly 170,000 clones, roughly nine tenths of them present only once. Sequenced: peripheral blood. Every receptor here comes from a man aged 60 to 75 with acute or convalescent COVID-19.

The chain joins TRBV29-1 to TRBJ2-3; tentatively, D is TRBD1 (5 bases). CDR1 is SQVTM and CDR2 is ANQGSEA in the germline V gene. Trimming cost V 2 bases and J 1 base, with 10 bases left between them. The CDR3 contains 14 residues. The CDR3 nucleotides read TGCAGCGTTGAATTACGCAGGGGCACAGATACGCAGTATTTT. Translating it yields CSVELRRGTDTQYF.

The chain combines TRBV5-1 with TRBJ1-1, with D possibly TRBD1 on 6 matching bases. The germline gives CDR1 SGHRS, CDR2 YFSETQ. The CDR3 is made up of 14 amino acids. Trimming left V 3 bases short and J 5 bases short, with 14 bases between. CDR3 sequence: CASSSQGEGTEAFF. CDR3 coding DNA: TGCGCCAGCAGCTCACAGGGTGAAGGGACTGAAGCTTTCTTT.

With regard to this clone: Other DNA sequences of this sample code for an identical CDR3. This rearrangement joins TRBV9 to TRBJ2-5; 7 nucleotides agree with TRBD1. CDR3 length: 14 amino acids. CDR1 and CDR2 (germline): SGDLS, YYNGEE. V shed 0 bases, J shed 4 bases, and the junction held 3 bases outside the gene matches. CDR3 coding DNA: TGTGCCAGCAGCGTAGGGGCAGGGGGAGAGACCCAGTACTTC. Its protein is CASSVGAGGETQYF.

The CDR3 bases are TGCGCCAGCAGCTTGGGACGGGATCCTCTAGGGTCCCTCCACTTT. Its translation: CASSLGRDPLGSLHF. V and J are TRBV5-1 and TRBJ1-6, with unresolved D. Trimming took off 0 bases at V and 14 bases at J, with 18 bases between the two ends. CDR1 and CDR2 (germline): SGHRS, YFSETQ. CDR3 length equals 15 residues.

The rearrangement uses TRBV19 and TRBJ1-3, with a weak D call TRBD1 (6 bases). V was trimmed by 9 bases and J by 4 bases, leaving 10 bases between them. Germline lookup yields CDR1 LNHDA and CDR2 SQIVND (reference sequence). The CDR3 is made up of 12 amino acids. DNA for the CDR3: TGTGCCAGCGCAGGGGTCGGAAACACCATATATTTT. Its protein is CASAGVGNTIYF.

V gene TRBV27 combines with J gene TRBJ2-2, with TRBD2 matching over 9 bases. The CDR3 extends over 15 amino acids. With V trimmed by 2 bases and J by 4 bases, 2 bases remained unmatched. Germline CDR1 MNHEY, CDR2 SMNVEV (reference sequence). The CDR3 sequence: CASSLLAGTTGELFF. The CDR3 DNA reads TGTGCCAGCAGTTTACTAGCGGGGACCACCGGGGAGCTGTTTTTT.

This chain connects TRBV5-4 to TRBJ1-6; tentatively, D is TRBD1 (6 bases). CDR3 length equals 16 residues. Per germline, CDR1 SGHNT and CDR2 YYREEE (reference sequence). The V end lost 0 bases, the J end lost 7 bases, and 14 bases lay between the germline ends. The CDR3: CASSLAGGGGNSPLHF. CDR3 nucleotides: TGTGCCAGCAGCTTGGCCGGGGGCGGGGGAAATTCACCCCTCCACTTT.

The chain links TRBV19 to TRBJ2-3, with D uncertain. Germline values: CDR1 LNHDA, CDR2 SQIVND (reference sequence). V lost 3 bases, J lost 1 base, and 8 bases lay in between. CDR3 length: 14 residues. The CDR3 coding sequence is TGTGCCAGTAGTATGGAAGGAGGCACAGATACGCAGTATTTT. Its translation is CASSMEGGTDTQYF.

This clone has just a few counts. V is TRBV27 and J is TRBJ1-2; 7 nucleotides agree with TRBD1. The germline gives CDR1 MNHEY, CDR2 SMNVEV (reference sequence). The J segment lost 8 bases and the V segment lost 8 bases, leaving 14 bases of the junction unmatched. The CDR3 runs 14 residues. The CDR3 protein is CASAATGPLGGYTF. CDR3 nucleotide sequence: TGTGCCAGCGCTGCGACAGGGCCATTAGGAGGCTACACCTTC.

The chain joins TRBV6-5 to TRBJ2-3; the D gene is possibly TRBD1 (5 bases). The germline gives CDR1 MNHEY, CDR2 SVGAGI. V was trimmed by 6 bases and J by 3 bases, leaving 10 bases between them. The CDR3 runs to 13 residues. The CDR3 sequence is CASSPPGTDTQYF. The CDR3 DNA is TGTGCCAGCAGCCCCCCAGGGACAGATACGCAGTATTTT.

The chain carries TRBV4-3 and TRBJ1-3, with TRBD1 matching over 10 bases. In germline, CDR1 is LGHNA, CDR2 YSLEER. V lost 2 bases, J lost 6 bases, and 4 bases stayed unmatched. The CDR3 is made up of 15 amino acids. CDR3 nucleotides: TGCGCCAGCAGCCAATCCGGGACAGGGGAAAACACCATATATTTT. Amino acids: CASSQSGTGENTIYF.

This chain links TRBV14 with TRBJ1-6, with D perhaps matching TRBD1 (5 bases). Looked up from germline, CDR1 is SGHDN and CDR2 is FVKESK. The CDR3 is made up of 17 amino acids. Trimming took off 4 bases at V and 0 bases at J, with 13 bases between the two ends. The CDR3 nucleotides read TGTGCCAGCAGCCTGCGACAGTTTAGCTCCTATAATTCACCCCTCCACTTT. Encoded protein: CASSLRQFSSYNSPLHF.

V and J are TRBV19 and TRBJ2-5; 7 bases line up with TRBD1. The J segment lost 0 bases and the V segment lost 6 bases, leaving 4 bases of the junction unmatched. Germline values: CDR1 LNHDA, CDR2 SQIVND (reference sequence). The CDR3 totals 14 residues. The CDR3 protein is CASSRDRDQETQYF. CDR3 in DNA: TGTGCCAGTAGCCGGGACAGAGACCAAGAGACCCAGTACTTC.

The chain couples TRBV19 to TRBJ2-1; the D gene is possibly TRBD1 (5 bases). The CDR3 has 16 residues. The germline CDR1 and CDR2 sequences are LNHDA and SQIVND (reference sequence). The ends were cut back, 7 bases at V and 9 bases at J, with 25 bases in the middle. The CDR3 nucleotides are TGTGCCAGTACCCCCCCCGGCAGGGTTGGTGCCCCTGAGCAGTTCTTC. Translation: CASTPPGRVGAPEQFF.

The chain combines TRBV19 with TRBJ2-6; 7 nucleotides align to TRBD1. This CDR3 has 20 amino acids. Germline CDR1 LNHDA, CDR2 SQIVND (reference sequence). With V trimmed by 7 bases and J by 2 bases, 20 bases remained unmatched. The CDR3 nucleotides read TGTGCCAGTAATAATTATGACAGGGATTTCCCTTTTACTGGGGCCAACGTCCTGACTTTC. Amino acids: CASNNYDRDFPFTGANVLTF.

V usage is TRBV5-4 and J usage is TRBJ1-2; D is possibly TRBD1 (6 bases). CDR1 SGHNT and CDR2 YYREEE come from the germline V gene (reference sequence). V was cut by 4 bases and J by 5 bases, with 15 bases left in between. This CDR3 is built from 14 residues. The CDR3 is CASSRQEVRYGYTF. CDR3 nucleotides: TGTGCCAGCAGCCGACAGGAAGTTAGGTATGGCTACACCTTC.

V is TRBV24-1 and J is TRBJ2-3, with 7 bases fitting TRBD2. The CDR3 loop spans 15 amino acids. In germline, CDR1 is KGHDR, CDR2 SFDVKD. The J segment lost 2 bases and the V segment lost 4 bases, leaving 5 bases of the junction unmatched. The CDR3 sequence: CATSDPGGNTDTQYF. CDR3 bases: TGTGCCACCAGTGACCCCGGGGGGAACACAGATACGCAGTATTTT.

The V call is TRBV27, the J call TRBJ1-4, with 9 bases that match TRBD1. CDR1 and CDR2 (germline): MNHEY, SMNVEV (reference sequence). After removal of 3 bases from V and 7 bases from J, the junction contained 6 bases not matched to a gene. CDR3 length: 15 amino acids. CDR3 sequence: CASSFLPTGGEKLFF. In nucleotides, the CDR3 is TGTGCCAGCAGTTTCCTACCGACAGGGGGTGAAAAACTGTTTTTT.

The genes are TRBV29-1 and TRBJ2-2; D perhaps matches TRBD1 (7 bases). Germline loops: CDR1 SQVTM, CDR2 ANQGSEA. The V end lost 4 bases, the J end lost 3 bases, and 18 bases lay between the germline ends. There are 16 residues in the CDR3. DNA for the CDR3: TGCAGCGTTGTTTCAGGGGGGTCTCTAGACACCGGGGAGCTGTTTTTT. Its protein product is CSVVSGGSLDTGELFF.

CDR3 region: CASSYSSSSYGYTF. The CDR3 DNA sequence: TGTGCCAGCAGTTACTCGAGTTCCTCTTATGGCTACACCTTC. V is TRBV6-2 or TRBV6-3 and J is TRBJ1-2; D not resolved. Germline CDR1 and CDR2: MNHEY and SVGEGT. The CDR3 covers 14 residues. The V and J ends lost 0 bases and 5 bases respectively, with 10 bases between them.

This chain links TRBV10-3 with TRBJ2-5, with TRBD1 matching 7 bases. Germline V lookup: CDR1 ENHRY, CDR2 SYGVKD. The CDR3 spans 15 residues. V trimming: 6 bases; J trimming: 3 bases; junction bases outside the gene matches: 10. Here the CDR3 DNA reads TGTGCCATCAGCCGAGGACAGGAGTGGAAAGAGACCCAGTACTTC. Its translation is CAISRGQEWKETQYF.

The chain carries TRBV24-1 and TRBJ2-1, with unresolved D. Trimming pared 3 bases from V and 0 bases from J, leaving 8 bases between. The CDR3 extends over 15 amino acids. Per the germline V gene, CDR1 is KGHDR and CDR2 is SFDVKD. The CDR3: CATSDLPSSYNEQFF. CDR3 coding DNA: TGTGCCACCAGTGATCTCCCCAGCTCCTACAATGAGCAGTTCTTC.

The chain has TRBV30 and TRBJ2-3; TRBD1 might be the D (5 bases). Germline-derived CDR1 and CDR2 are GTSNPN and SVGIG (reference sequence). V dropped 7 bases and J dropped 4 bases, with 9 bases sitting between them. The CDR3 is 11 residues long. CDR3 DNA sequence: TGTGCCTCCCAGGGTGCAGATACGCAGTATTTT. Protein: CASQGADTQYF.

For this clone: The sample holds other DNA sequences that translate to the same CDR3. The chain joins TRBV7-3 to TRBJ1-1; no clear D gene. The V end was cut by 5 bases, the J end by 4 bases, with 11 bases between. Germline V gene lookup returns CDR1 SGHTA and CDR2 FQGTGA. This CDR3 has 13 residues. The chain's CDR3 is CASSPSGGTEAFF. CDR3 sequence (DNA): TGTGCCAGCAGCCCCAGCGGTGGCACTGAAGCTTTCTTT. Looking up the rest from reference TRBV7-3 and TRBJ1-1 gives the full variable domain: GAGVSQTPSNKVTEKGKYVELRCDPISGHTALYWYRQSLGQGPEFLIYFQGTGAADDSGLPNDRFFAVRPEGSVSTLKIQRTERGDSAVYLCASSPSGGTEAFFGQGTRLTVV.

The chain recombines TRBV5-4 with TRBJ2-1; 8 positions agree with TRBD1. V gave up 4 bases and J gave up 3 bases; unmatched junction bases: 12. The germline V gene has CDR1 SGHNT and CDR2 YYREEE (reference sequence). The CDR3 has 17 residues. CDR3 nucleotide sequence: TGTGCCAGCAGCAAGCGAATGACAGGGGTAGACTACAATGAGCAGTTCTTC. It yields the protein CASSKRMTGVDYNEQFF.